This T cell receptor (beta chain) was observed in a study of long-term antiretroviral therapy in people with HIV. The study's findings and limits: An increase in diversity followed ART, yet levels stayed below transplant donor controls.

At survey level, the immunoSEQ assay was run in its v3.0 version. The assay was immunoSEQ multiplex PCR, and TCRdb's table has in-frame clones only and misses some. The sample shows tens of thousands of clones, 86% of them seen only once. Notes on this clone: Its target is not known.

This TCR was recovered from a woman younger than 30 with HIV. This specimen was unsorted PBMCs, taken just before starting antiretroviral therapy.

As DNA, the CDR3 is TGTGCCAGCAGAGGGTCCTACGAGCAGTACTTC. It specifies CASRGSYEQYF. The V gene is TRBV6-6, the J gene TRBJ2-7; D unresolved. The V gene's germline CDR1 is MNHNY and CDR2 SVGAGI (reference sequence). V was pared by 6 bases and J by 1 base, with 4 bases between. The CDR3 loop spans 11 amino acids.